Listed below are T cell receptor beta chains from one sample, sequenced in a study of blood T cells in healthy people across ages. TCRdb re-derived calls from the 5' RACE reads in MiXCR, one entry per CDR3 protein. The repertoire has 600,000 or so distinct CDR3 sequences, about 30% of them found once; the top ten carry around 14%. Sequencing was performed on blood. The receptors stem from a woman aged 80 or over in good health. Each CDR3 is given without its conserved first and last residue.

CDR3aa: SAPYYGQAGEQY
v_gene: TRBV20-1
j_gene: -

CDR3aa: ASSPLTSGIYGQY
v_gene: TRBV6-5
j_gene: TRBJ2-4

CDR3aa: SVEGAGAGELF
v_gene: TRBV29-1
j_gene: TRBJ2-2

CDR3aa: ASSYSEGLLKGYTEAF
v_gene: TRBV6-2/TRBV6-3
j_gene: TRBJ1-1

CDR3aa: ASSLVFSDTKTYEQY
v_gene: TRBV7-8
j_gene: TRBJ2-7

CDR3aa: ASKFKGGTGAF
v_gene: TRBV27
j_gene: TRBJ1-1

CDR3aa: ASSLADSKQY
v_gene: TRBV7-9
j_gene: TRBJ2-7

CDR3aa: ASRPQGGLNTEAF
v_gene: TRBV2
j_gene: TRBJ1-1

CDR3aa: ASNPGQGNHGYT
v_gene: TRBV6-2/TRBV6-3
j_gene: TRBJ1-2

CDR3aa: ASSFPGRGGGNTIY
v_gene: TRBV7-2
j_gene: TRBJ1-3

CDR3aa: SASDLSEQY
v_gene: TRBV20-1
j_gene: TRBJ2-7

CDR3aa: AITMGQGGVAF
v_gene: TRBV10-3
j_gene: TRBJ1-1

CDR3aa: ASSLPQGPGHSNQPQH
v_gene: TRBV6-2/TRBV6-3
j_gene: TRBJ1-5

CDR3aa: ASSSPAYPYEQY
v_gene: TRBV28
j_gene: TRBJ2-7

CDR3aa: ASSSGTGVDEQY
v_gene: TRBV7-6
j_gene: TRBJ2-7

CDR3aa: ASSYPRHFMNTEAF
v_gene: TRBV6-6
j_gene: TRBJ1-1

CDR3aa: ASSLTGGSYEQY
v_gene: TRBV7-9
j_gene: TRBJ2-7

CDR3aa: SAPRGPREAF
v_gene: TRBV20-1
j_gene: TRBJ1-1

CDR3aa: ASSSTGGDSPLH
v_gene: TRBV12-3/TRBV12-4
j_gene: TRBJ1-6

CDR3aa: ASSGTEAGELF
v_gene: TRBV2
j_gene: TRBJ2-2

CDR3aa: SARVDPQTGTSYNEQF
v_gene: TRBV20-1
j_gene: TRBJ2-1

CDR3aa: ASSPGQGGEKLF
v_gene: TRBV6-5
j_gene: TRBJ1-4

CDR3aa: ASSRKTGGKTDTQY
v_gene: TRBV7-2
j_gene: TRBJ2-3

CDR3aa: ASSQDRGNNEQF
v_gene: TRBV5-1
j_gene: TRBJ2-1

CDR3aa: ASNSGGGALYLLNEKLF
v_gene: TRBV5-1
j_gene: TRBJ1-4

CDR3aa: ASSPFGGGSYEQY
v_gene: TRBV6-5
j_gene: -

CDR3aa: AISESLTNYGYT
v_gene: TRBV10-3
j_gene: TRBJ1-2

CDR3aa: ASSVGGHTEAF
v_gene: TRBV5-1
j_gene: TRBJ1-1

CDR3aa: SARVGTVEAF
v_gene: TRBV20-1
j_gene: TRBJ1-1

CDR3aa: AFRTQGNSPLH
v_gene: TRBV30
j_gene: TRBJ1-6

CDR3aa: ASSITGAETQY
v_gene: TRBV7-3
j_gene: TRBJ2-5

CDR3aa: SARENSISYNEQF
v_gene: TRBV20-1
j_gene: TRBJ2-1

CDR3aa: ASSQVTTGNMGYGYT
v_gene: TRBV4-3
j_gene: TRBJ1-2

CDR3aa: ATTARGGDTGELF
v_gene: TRBV15
j_gene: TRBJ2-2

CDR3aa: TSSVIIGTNTEAF
v_gene: TRBV9
j_gene: TRBJ1-1

CDR3aa: SVVERAYNEQF
v_gene: TRBV29-1
j_gene: TRBJ2-1

CDR3aa: SAYTILTSGANYEQY
v_gene: TRBV29-1
j_gene: TRBJ2-7

CDR3aa: ASSFPGGNEKLF
v_gene: TRBV7-9
j_gene: TRBJ1-4

CDR3aa: ASSRGTGERWETQY
v_gene: TRBV12-3/TRBV12-4
j_gene: TRBJ2-5

CDR3aa: ASSLPTGAEAF
v_gene: TRBV28
j_gene: TRBJ1-1

CDR3aa: ASSLLGTVDYGYT
v_gene: TRBV7-9
j_gene: TRBJ1-2

CDR3aa: ASRRSGGAPYNEQF
v_gene: TRBV9
j_gene: TRBJ2-1

CDR3aa: ATSEGAGHTDTQY
v_gene: TRBV24-1
j_gene: TRBJ2-3

CDR3aa: SARRLGRSDQPQH
v_gene: TRBV20-1
j_gene: TRBJ1-5

CDR3aa: ASSLDGGGTYEQY
v_gene: TRBV5-1
j_gene: TRBJ2-7